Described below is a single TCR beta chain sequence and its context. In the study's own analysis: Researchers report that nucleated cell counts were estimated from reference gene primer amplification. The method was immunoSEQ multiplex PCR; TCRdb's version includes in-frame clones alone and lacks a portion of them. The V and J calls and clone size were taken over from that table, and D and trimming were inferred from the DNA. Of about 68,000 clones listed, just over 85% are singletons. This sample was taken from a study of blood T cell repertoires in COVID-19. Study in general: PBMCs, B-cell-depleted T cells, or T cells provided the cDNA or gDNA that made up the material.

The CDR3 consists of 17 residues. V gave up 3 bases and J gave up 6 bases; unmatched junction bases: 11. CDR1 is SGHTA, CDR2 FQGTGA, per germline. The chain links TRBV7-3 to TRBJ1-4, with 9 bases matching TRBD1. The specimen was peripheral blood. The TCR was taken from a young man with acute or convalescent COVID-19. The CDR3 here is CASSLLYGRDRDEKLFF. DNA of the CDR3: TGTGCCAGCAGCTTGTTATATGGGAGGGACAGGGATGAAAAACTGTTTTTT. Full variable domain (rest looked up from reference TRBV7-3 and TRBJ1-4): GAGVSQTPSNKVTEKGKYVELRCDPISGHTALYWYRQSLGQGPEFLIYFQGTGAADDSGLPNDRFFAVRPEGSVSTLKIQRTERGDSAVYLCASSLLYGRDRDEKLFFGSGTQLSVL.